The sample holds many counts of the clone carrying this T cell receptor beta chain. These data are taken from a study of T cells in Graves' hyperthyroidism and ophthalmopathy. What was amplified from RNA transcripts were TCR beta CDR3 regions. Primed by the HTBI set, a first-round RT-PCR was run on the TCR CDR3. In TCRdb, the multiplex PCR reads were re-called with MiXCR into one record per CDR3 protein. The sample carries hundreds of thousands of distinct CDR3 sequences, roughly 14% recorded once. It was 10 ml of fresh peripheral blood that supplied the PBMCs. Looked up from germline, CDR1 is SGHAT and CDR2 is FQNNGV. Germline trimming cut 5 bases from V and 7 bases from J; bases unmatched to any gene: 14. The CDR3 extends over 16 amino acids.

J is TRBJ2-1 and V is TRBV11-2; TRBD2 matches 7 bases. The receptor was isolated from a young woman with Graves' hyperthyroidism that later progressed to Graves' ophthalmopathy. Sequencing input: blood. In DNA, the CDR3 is TGTGCCAGCAGCCCCTGGCGGGAGCTCCGTGGGAATGAGCAGTTCTTC. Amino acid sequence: CASSPWRELRGNEQFF.